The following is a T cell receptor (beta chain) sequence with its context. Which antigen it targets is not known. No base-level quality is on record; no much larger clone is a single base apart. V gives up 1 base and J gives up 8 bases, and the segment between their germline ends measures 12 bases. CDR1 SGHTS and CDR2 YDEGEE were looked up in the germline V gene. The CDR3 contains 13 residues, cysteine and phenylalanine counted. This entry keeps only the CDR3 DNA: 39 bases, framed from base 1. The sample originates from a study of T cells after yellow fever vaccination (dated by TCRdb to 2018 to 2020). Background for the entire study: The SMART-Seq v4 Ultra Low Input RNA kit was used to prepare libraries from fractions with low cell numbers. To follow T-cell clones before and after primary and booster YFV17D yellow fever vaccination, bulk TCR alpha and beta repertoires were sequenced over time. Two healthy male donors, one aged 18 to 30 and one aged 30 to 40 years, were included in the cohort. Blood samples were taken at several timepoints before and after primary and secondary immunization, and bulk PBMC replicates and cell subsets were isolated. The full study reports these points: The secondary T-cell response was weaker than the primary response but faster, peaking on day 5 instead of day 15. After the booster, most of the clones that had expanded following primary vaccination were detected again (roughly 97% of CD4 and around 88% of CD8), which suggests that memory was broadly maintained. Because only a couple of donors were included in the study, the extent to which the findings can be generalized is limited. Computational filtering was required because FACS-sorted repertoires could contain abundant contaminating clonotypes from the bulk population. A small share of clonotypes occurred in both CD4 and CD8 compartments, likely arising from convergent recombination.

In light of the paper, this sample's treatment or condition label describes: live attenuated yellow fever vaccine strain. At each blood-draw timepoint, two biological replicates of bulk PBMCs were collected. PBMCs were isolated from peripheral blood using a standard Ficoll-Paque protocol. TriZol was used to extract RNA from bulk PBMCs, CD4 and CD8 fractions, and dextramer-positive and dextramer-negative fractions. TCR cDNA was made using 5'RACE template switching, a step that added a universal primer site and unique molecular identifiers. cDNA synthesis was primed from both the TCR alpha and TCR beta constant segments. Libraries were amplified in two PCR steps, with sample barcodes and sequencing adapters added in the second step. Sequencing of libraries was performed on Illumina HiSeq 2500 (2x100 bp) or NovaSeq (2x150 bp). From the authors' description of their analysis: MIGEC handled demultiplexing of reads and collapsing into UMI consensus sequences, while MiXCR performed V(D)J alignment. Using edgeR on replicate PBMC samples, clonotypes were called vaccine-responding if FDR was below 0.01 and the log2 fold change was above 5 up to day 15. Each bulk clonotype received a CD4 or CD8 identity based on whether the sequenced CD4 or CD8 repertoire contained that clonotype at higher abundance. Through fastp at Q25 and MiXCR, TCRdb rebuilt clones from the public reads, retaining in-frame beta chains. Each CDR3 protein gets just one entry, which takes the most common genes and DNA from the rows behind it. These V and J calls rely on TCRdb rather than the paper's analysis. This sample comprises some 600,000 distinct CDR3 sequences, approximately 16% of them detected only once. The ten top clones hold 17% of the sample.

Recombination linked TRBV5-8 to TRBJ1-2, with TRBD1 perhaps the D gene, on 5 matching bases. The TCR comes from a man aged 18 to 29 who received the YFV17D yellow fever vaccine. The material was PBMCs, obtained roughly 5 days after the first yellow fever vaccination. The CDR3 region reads CASSLLGKGGYTF. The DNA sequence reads TGTGCCAGCAGCTTGTTGGGGAAGGGGGGCTACACCTTC. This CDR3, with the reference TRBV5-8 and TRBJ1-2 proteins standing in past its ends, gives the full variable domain EAGVTQSPTHLIKTRGQQATLRCSPISGHTSVYWYQQALGLGLQFLLWYDEGEERNRGNFPPRFSGRQFPNYSSELNVNALELEDSALYLCASSLLGKGGYTFGSGTRLTVV.